The next 27 T cell receptor beta chains were all read from a single sample in a study of identical twins. MiXCR, run by TCRdb on the 5' RACE reads, gives a single entry per CDR3 protein. The table records about 530,000 distinct CDR3 sequences, around 20% of them present only once. These data were also reused for a study on yellow fever vaccine responses in identical twins.

The sequenced material came from CD4+ T cells sorted from blood. The receptors derive from a woman younger than 35 in good health.

The chain uses TRBV20-1 and TRBJ2-3, with a weak D call TRBD2 (6 bases). The CDR3 has 12 amino acids. With 1 base removed from V and 5 bases from J, the gap between germline ends came to 7 bases. CDR1 and CDR2 (germline): DFQATT, SNEGSKA (reference sequence). This chain's CDR3 is CSARGAGDTQYF. CDR3 in DNA: TGCAGTGCTAGAGGAGCGGGAGATACGCAGTATTTT.

This clonotype showed up just a few times. This chain connects TRBV20-1 to TRBJ2-3, with a tentative D call TRBD2 (6 bases). The CDR3 has 15 residues. Germline CDR1 DFQATT, CDR2 SNEGSKA (reference sequence). Trimming left V 2 bases short and J 6 bases short, with 18 bases between. CDR3 sequence reads: CSARSLREMLDTQYF. The CDR3 DNA sequence: TGCAGTGCTAGATCGTTACGGGAGATGCTTGATACGCAGTATTTT.

The rearrangement uses TRBV20-1 and TRBJ1-5; D gene ambiguous. Germline lookup yields CDR1 DFQATT and CDR2 SNEGSKA (reference sequence). CDR3 length: 14 amino acids. Trimming took 3 bases from V and 3 from J, leaving 12 bases between them. This chain's CDR3 is CSARERYPNQPQHF. CDR3 DNA sequence: TGCAGTGCTAGGGAAAGGTACCCCAATCAGCCCCAGCATTTT.

This clonotype occurred a few times. This chain uses TRBV12-3 or TRBV12-4 with TRBJ2-1, with D possibly being TRBD2 (6 bases). This CDR3 is 15 amino acids long. V was clipped by 6 bases and J by 3 bases, with 15 bases between them. DNA for the CDR3: TGTGCCAGCAGAACCCCGGGACTCCTCTACAATGAGCAGTTCTTC. Translating it yields CASRTPGLLYNEQFF.

The V gene is TRBV19, the J gene TRBJ2-1; D remains ambiguous. The ends were cut back, 9 bases at V and 2 bases at J, with 11 bases in the middle. Germline loops: CDR1 LNHDA, CDR2 SQIVND (reference sequence). CDR3 length equals 13 residues. The DNA for the CDR3 is TGTGCCAGCTCCCGAAGGCCCTACAATGAGCAGTTCTTC. Its protein is CASSRRPYNEQFF.

The rearrangement uses TRBV6-1 and TRBJ1-3, with TRBD1 matching over 7 bases. Germline CDR1 MNHNS, CDR2 SASEGT. After removal of 6 bases from V and 0 bases from J, the junction contained 8 bases not matched to a gene. The CDR3 totals 16 residues. The CDR3 reads CASSPTGDLSGNTIYF. The DNA for the CDR3 is TGTGCCAGCAGCCCAACAGGGGACCTCTCTGGAAACACCATATATTTT.

This clonotype occurred a few times. V and J are TRBV10-2 and TRBJ2-7; TRBD1 is a possible D gene (6 bases). The CDR3 is made up of 13 amino acids. The germline CDR1 and CDR2 sequences are WSHSY and SAAADI. V gave up 6 bases and J gave up 2 bases, with 11 bases separating them. CDR3 loop: CASSTGLPYEQYF. DNA for the CDR3: TGCGCCAGCAGCACAGGGCTCCCCTACGAGCAGTACTTC.

The V gene is TRBV10-3, the J gene TRBJ2-1, with TRBD2 matching 12 bases. The germline V gene encodes CDR1 ENHRY and CDR2 SYGVKD. The CDR3 is 15 amino acids. V shed 11 bases, J shed 1 base, and the junction held 6 bases outside the gene matches. The CDR3 nucleotides read TGTGCCTCGTCTAGCGGGGGGGATTCCTACAATGAGCAGTTCTTC. Its translation: CASSSGGDSYNEQFF.

This clonotype appeared a few times. The chain uses TRBV10-2 and TRBJ1-1; D is unresolved. V lost 6 bases to trimming and J lost 2 bases, with 13 bases between them. Germline CDR1 WSHSY, CDR2 SAAADI. This CDR3 comprises 14 residues. The CDR3 DNA is TGCGCCAGCAGGAGAGACGGTAGCAACACTGAAGCTTTCTTT. This gives the protein CASRRDGSNTEAFF.

In this sample, this clonotype turned up a few times. The chain carries TRBV12-3 or TRBV12-4 and TRBJ2-1; 11 bases fit TRBD2. The CDR3 contains 15 residues. V was clipped by 3 bases and J by 8 bases; unmatched bases: 6. The CDR3 loop reads CASSFLGLAEDEQFF. CDR3 coding DNA: TGTGCCAGCAGTTTCCTGGGACTAGCGGAAGATGAGCAGTTCTTC.

The J gene is TRBJ2-1, the V gene TRBV12-3 or TRBV12-4; 9 positions agree with TRBD2. CDR3 length: 15 amino acids. J was trimmed by 7 bases and V by 5 bases; bases with no gene match: 9. The CDR3 here is CASSPGAGGGNEQFF. CDR3 nucleotide sequence: TGTGCCAGCAGTCCCGGGGCGGGAGGGGGGAATGAGCAGTTCTTC.

This clonotype was counted ten times or more. The chain joins TRBV5-6 to TRBJ2-7; 11 nucleotides line up with TRBD2. The CDR3 is made up of 15 amino acids. Trimming cost V 4 bases and J 4 bases; bases outside gene matches: 7. Germline CDR1 and CDR2: SGHDT and YYEEEE. CDR3 region: CASSPLAGGGYEQYF. The CDR3 DNA is TGTGCCAGCAGCCCCCTAGCGGGAGGAGGGTACGAGCAGTACTTC.

This sequence joins TRBV25-1 and TRBJ1-6; D ambiguous. The CDR3 has 18 residues. Germline lookup yields CDR1 MGHDK and CDR2 SYGVNS. Trimming removed 3 bases at V and 6 bases at J, with 21 bases between. CDR3 sequence (DNA): TGTGCCAGCAGTGACCGTGGATTTTTCGCCGAAGTTAATTCACCCCTCCACTTT. Its protein product is CASSDRGFFAEVNSPLHF.

This clonotype was seen more than once but under ten times. The CDR3: CASSLVLAGSYEQYF. As DNA, the CDR3 is TGCGCCAGCAGCTTGGTTCTAGCGGGAAGCTACGAGCAGTACTTC. The chain is built from TRBV5-1 and TRBJ2-7; TRBD2 matches at 9 bases. The length of the CDR3 is 15 residues. The junction had 4 bases not matched to a gene; V was cut back by 0 bases and J by 3 bases. Germline values: CDR1 SGHRS, CDR2 YFSETQ.

This sequence joins TRBV3-1 and TRBJ2-3, with TRBD2 matching 12 bases. Germline assignment: CDR1 LGHDT and CDR2 YNNKEL (reference sequence). The V and J ends lost 6 bases and 3 bases, in that order; junction bases with no gene match: 10. This CDR3 has 17 amino acids. The CDR3 DNA follows: TGTGCCAGCAGTCAGGGGCTAGCGGGAGGGAAGACAGATACGCAGTATTTT. This gives the protein CASSQGLAGGKTDTQYF.

The J gene is TRBJ1-5, the V gene TRBV4-1, with D hard to call. Trimming removed 0 bases at V and 3 bases at J, with 12 bases between. Germline CDR1 MGHRA, CDR2 YSYEKL. This CDR3 spans 16 amino acids. DNA for the CDR3: TGCGCCAGCAGCCAAGAATGGTCCCGTCCCAATCAGCCCCAGCATTTT. Translation: CASSQEWSRPNQPQHF.

This clonotype was counted a few times. The chain recombines TRBV28 with TRBJ1-5, with 10 bases identical to TRBD1. This CDR3 comprises 15 residues. Germline V lookup: CDR1 MDHEN, CDR2 SYDVKM. With 4 bases clipped from V and 6 bases from J, the junction kept 6 bases outside the gene matches. DNA for the CDR3: TGTGCCAGCAGTTCGGGACAGGGGAACGGTCAGCCCCAGCATTTT. This sequence encodes CASSSGQGNGQPQHF.

The J gene is TRBJ1-6, the V gene TRBV12-3 or TRBV12-4; D uncertain. The CDR3 runs to 13 residues. Trimming cost V 2 bases and J 8 bases, with 7 bases left between them. Here the CDR3 DNA reads TGTGCCAGCAGTTTAAGCGGATATTCACCCCTCCACTTT. This sequence encodes CASSLSGYSPLHF.

The J gene is TRBJ2-7, the V gene TRBV20-1, with TRBD2 matching over 7 bases. Germline CDR1 and CDR2: DFQATT and SNEGSKA (reference sequence). J gave up 1 base and V 6 bases, and 9 bases lay outside the gene matches. The CDR3 consists of 14 residues. The CDR3 DNA is TGCAGTGCCGAGCGGGATATATGGTCCTACGAGCAGTACTTC. As protein: CSAERDIWSYEQYF.

The V call is TRBV6-1, the J call TRBJ2-3, with TRBD1 matching 10 bases. The CDR3 has 16 amino acids. The junction had 10 bases not matched to a gene; V was cut back by 8 bases and J by 2 bases. The germline V gene has CDR1 MNHNS and CDR2 SASEGT. The CDR3 protein is CASSRQGAGSTDTQYF. The DNA for the CDR3 is TGTGCCAGCTCACGACAGGGGGCTGGTTCCACAGATACGCAGTATTTT.

This chain joins TRBV3-1 and TRBJ2-7, with D tentatively TRBD1 or TRBD2 (6 bases each). Germline V gene lookup returns CDR1 LGHDT and CDR2 YNNKEL (reference sequence). The CDR3 spans 12 residues. V was pared by 4 bases and J by 6 bases, with 10 bases between. The CDR3 DNA reads as TGTGCCAGCAGCCCCGGGGGCCTCGAGCAGTACTTC. Amino acids: CASSPGGLEQYF.

The genes are TRBV20-1 and TRBJ2-5; 9 bases are shared with TRBD1. The CDR3 contains 15 residues. Germline lookup yields CDR1 DFQATT and CDR2 SNEGSKA (reference sequence). Germline trimming cut 0 bases from V and 3 bases from J; bases unmatched to any gene: 5. The CDR3 is CSARDPRTGEETQYF. In DNA, the CDR3 is TGCAGTGCTAGAGATCCTAGGACAGGGGAAGAGACCCAGTACTTC.

The chain links TRBV6-1 to TRBJ2-7; D is possibly TRBD2 (5 bases). CDR3 length: 13 residues. Germline V gene data show CDR1 as MNHNS and CDR2 as SASEGT. Trimming took 6 bases from V and 2 from J, leaving 11 bases between them. The CDR3 DNA is TGTGCCAGCAGCTGGACTGGCACCTACGAGCAGTACTTC. The encoded protein is CASSWTGTYEQYF.

The table lists this clonotype with many counts. The chain joins TRBV5-1 to TRBJ2-3, with 11 bases matching TRBD2. This CDR3 contains 15 residues. Germline V gene lookup returns CDR1 SGHRS and CDR2 YFSETQ. J lost 6 bases, V lost 4 bases, and 7 bases had no gene match. CDR3 sequence: CASSELAGGPDTQYF. As DNA, the CDR3 is TGCGCCAGCAGCGAGTTAGCGGGGGGGCCGGATACGCAGTATTTT.

The gene calls are TRBV3-1 and TRBJ2-3; D tentatively reads TRBD1 or TRBD2 (6 bases each). The CDR3 totals 16 residues. Trimming removed 1 base from V and 4 bases from J, with 15 bases in between. Germline CDR1 is LGHDT and CDR2 is YNNKEL (reference sequence). CDR3 DNA sequence: TGTGCCAGCAGCCAAGGGACGGGGGCCGGCGCAGATACGCAGTATTTT. Translation: CASSQGTGAGADTQYF.

This clonotype showed up just a few times. DNA for the CDR3: TGTGCCAGCAGTGGCCGGGACAGTGACTTCTACGAGCAGTACTTC. It yields the protein CASSGRDSDFYEQYF. The rearrangement joins TRBV28 to TRBJ2-7; 7 nucleotides agree with TRBD1. Germline loops: CDR1 MDHEN, CDR2 SYDVKM. V dropped 5 bases and J dropped 3; count of bases not matched to a gene: 10. This CDR3 has 15 residues.

The chain recombines TRBV5-1 with TRBJ2-7; 7 nucleotides match TRBD1. Trimming at V came to 4 bases and at J to 0 bases, leaving 10 bases not matched to a gene. CDR1 and CDR2 from the germline V gene are SGHRS and YFSETQ. This CDR3 is 16 amino acids long. The CDR3 here is CASSPSRGPGSYEQYF. CDR3 DNA sequence: TGCGCCAGCAGCCCAAGTAGGGGGCCTGGCTCCTACGAGCAGTACTTC.